The entry below describes one T cell receptor (beta chain). Its cognate antigen is unknown. The table came from immunoSEQ multiplex PCR; TCRdb's copy has only in-frame clones and leaves some out. The data show about 2.4 million clones, approximately 93% seen once. These data belong to a study of shared clonotypes between healthy human individuals. Study context: Researchers assigned three CD4 naive, three CD4 memory, two CD8 naive and one CD8 memory plate to each donor.

The CDR3 extends over 13 amino acids. Germline values: CDR1 KGHSH, CDR2 LQKENI. The V end was cut by 3 bases, the J end by 8 bases, with 13 bases between. Findings and limits, study-wide: Among non-shared clonotypes, generation probabilities were lower than among those shared by all four donors. Naive subsets, compared against memory subsets, generally had larger estimated richness values. Depth was large, yet rarefaction showed that sorted-subset sequencing was incomplete.

Source material: naive CD4+ T cells from PBMCs. Documented subset: CD45RA+ positively selected. J is TRBJ1-2 and V is TRBV18; D is uncertain. This clonotype was sampled from a man between 18 and 35 years old in good health. Some clones in this sample may be carry-over from other donors' samples. DNA for the CDR3: TGTGCCAGCTCACCTAACGACTTAAGGGGCTACACCTTC. Protein: CASSPNDLRGYTF.